This T cell receptor beta chain was sequenced for a study of T cells expressing NK-cell markers. The study, taken as a whole, reports: Specificity for HCMV among expanded NKG2C+ T cell clones was not established. Dominant NKG2C+ clonotypes made up about 1.0-8% of CD8+ T cells in six donors.

TCR beta cDNA was generated via 5'RACE template switching incorporating UMIs. TCRdb re-called the 5' RACE reads; one entry per CDR3 protein, DNA not given. In total, the table holds fewer than 550,000 distinct CDR3 sequences. CDR1 and CDR2 (germline): SGHTA, FQGNSA. The CDR3 is 13 amino acids. As concerns this clonotype: What it binds is unknown.

This receptor was taken from a woman aged 45-65 years in good health. Sequenced input: blood T cells: a sorted CD56 or NKG2C T cell subset, CD4+ or CD8+ T cells, or bulk PBMC T cells (not recorded which). V is TRBV7-2 and J is TRBJ1-1; TCRdb reports TRBD1, a call that lacks DNA to check it against. The CDR3: CASSYRVDTEAFF.